A selection of T cell receptor beta chains follows, all from one sample in a study of OX40 agonist ivuxolimab in advanced cancers. Libraries were prepared by immunoSEQ multiplex PCR; TCRdb keeps only in-frame clonotypes and omits some of them. This table holds 95,000 or so clones, around 85% found once. Sequenced here: CD4+ or CD8+ T cells sorted from blood, sampled in a trial of the OX40 agonist ivuxolimab. The source is an adult with an advanced solid tumor such as melanoma, head and neck, liver or kidney cancer. The CDR3 runs from the conserved cysteine through the conserved F or W. The D gene is left open where the match is weak. Size values are once, few and many counts, or a class for expanded clones, and some rows have none.

d_gene,len,v_gene,j_gene,abundance,CDR3nt,CDR3aa
-,11,TRBV7-2,TRBJ1-1,-,TGTGCCAGCAGCCTTGAGACAGAAGCTTTCTTT,CASSLETEAFF
-,15,TRBV21-1,TRBJ2-5,-,TGTGCCAGCACCTCATCGGCTAGCGGGAGTGAGACCCAGTACTTC,CASTSSASGSETQYF
-,13,TRBV7-9,TRBJ1-1,-,TGTGCCAGCAGCTCCACCGGGAACACTGAAGCTTTCTTT,CASSSTGNTEAFF
-,11,TRBV5-1,TRBJ2-2,-,TGCGCCAGCAGCTTAAACGGGGAGCTGTTTTTT,CASSLNGELFF
-,12,TRBV28,TRBJ1-2,-,TGTGCCAGCAGTTTTGGCCCCTTTGACTACACCTTC,CASSFGPFDYTF
TRBD2,15,TRBV28,TRBJ2-3,-,TGTGCCAGCAGCGAAGCGGGAACTAGCACAGATACGCAGTATTTT,CASSEAGTSTDTQYF
-,13,TRBV11-3,TRBJ2-7,-,TGTGCCAGCAGCTCGGACAGCCCCTACGAGCAGTACTTC,CASSSDSPYEQYF
-,14,TRBV7-6,TRBJ1-2,-,TGTGCCAGCAGCTTAGACAGCTCCCCCCGGGGCTACACCTTC,CASSLDSSPRGYTF
-,15,TRBV9,TRBJ1-6,-,TGTGCCAGCAGCGACCCGGGAGGGGCGAATTCACCCCTCCACTTT,CASSDPGGANSPLHF
TRBD2,16,TRBV4-3,TRBJ2-3,few,TGCGCCAGCAGCCAAGATCTAGCGGGAGGGCCAGATACGCAGTATTTT,CASSQDLAGGPDTQYF
TRBD1,14,TRBV7-8,TRBJ2-5,-,TGTGCCAGCACCTGGACGATCAGGGGGGAGACCCAGTACTTC,CASTWTIRGETQYF